This T cell receptor beta chain was retrieved from a study of T cells in Graves' hyperthyroidism and ophthalmopathy. The source material, RNA transcripts, was used to amplify TCR beta CDR3 regions. During a first-round RT-PCR of the TCR CDR3, the HTBI primer set was used. TCRdb ran MiXCR on the multiplex PCR reads and lists one entry per CDR3 protein. The sample holds more than 350,000 distinct CDR3 sequences, 14% to 15% seen once. With 0 bases clipped from V and 5 bases from J, the junction kept 13 bases outside the gene matches. CDR1 is ENHRY and CDR2 is SYGVKD in the germline V gene. CDR3 size: 17 residues.

The chain combines TRBV10-3 with TRBJ2-7; 7 bases match TRBD1. This TCR was recovered from a woman in her thirties with Graves' hyperthyroidism. Material for sequencing was blood. CDR3 bases: TGTGCCATCAGTGAGTCTACCGACGCGACAGGGCGAAACGAGCAGTACTTC. Translation gives CAISESTDATGRNEQYF.